These 18 T cell receptor beta chains share one sample of origin, sequenced in a study of early T cells in non-severe SARS-CoV-2 infection. TCRdb re-analysed the 5' RACE reads in MiXCR, keeping a single row per CDR3 protein. The table shows 30,000 to 40,000 distinct CDR3 sequences, with 5% to 6% occurring only once. Sequencing used whole blood. These receptors were obtained from an adult who was a healthcare worker with PCR-confirmed SARS-CoV-2 infection or an uninfected control (not recorded which).

The chain couples TRBV11-1 to TRBJ2-7; perhaps TRBD2 as D (6 bases). CDR1 SGHAT and CDR2 FQDESV come from the germline V gene (reference sequence). V lost 4 bases to trimming and J lost 2 bases, with 12 bases between them. This CDR3 is built from 14 residues. This CDR3 is CASSSLGLPYEQYF. The CDR3 region has the DNA TGTGCCAGCAGCTCGTTGGGACTCCCCTACGAGCAGTACTTC.

The rearrangement uses TRBV11-2 and TRBJ2-2; D remains ambiguous. The CDR3 runs to 12 residues. Germline lookup yields CDR1 SGHAT and CDR2 FQNNGV. Trimming left V 7 bases short and J 3 bases short, with 6 bases between. CDR3 sequence reads: CASNGYTGELFF. Written as DNA, the CDR3 is TGTGCCAGCAATGGATACACCGGGGAGCTGTTTTTT. Filled out from reference TRBV11-2 and TRBJ2-2, the complete variable domain reads EAGVAQSPRYKIIEKRQSVAFWCNPISGHATLYWYQQILGQGPKLLIQFQNNGVVDDSQLPKDRFSAERLKGVDSTLKIQPAKLEDSAVYLCASNGYTGELFFGEGSRLTVL.

In this sample, this clonotype turned up many times. This chain joins TRBV7-3 and TRBJ2-1, with D uncertain. The germline CDR1 and CDR2 sequences are SGHTA and FQGTGA. The CDR3 runs to 12 residues. The V gene lost 6 bases and the J gene lost 6 bases, with 9 bases spanning the gap. In nucleotides, the CDR3 is TGTGCCAGCAGTCGAGGACCCAATGAGCAGTTCTTC. It specifies CASSRGPNEQFF.

The rearrangement uses TRBV20-1 and TRBJ2-7; 9 bases fit TRBD2. J lost 6 bases, V lost 0 bases, and 3 bases had no gene match. The germline V gene encodes CDR1 DFQATT and CDR2 SNEGSKA (reference sequence). The CDR3 runs 13 residues. The CDR3 nucleotides are TGCAGTGCTAGAGAGGGGACTAGCTTCGAGCAGTACTTC. Residues: CSAREGTSFEQYF.

This clonotype turned up a few times. This chain joins TRBV7-8 and TRBJ2-1, with 8 bases matching TRBD1. V lost 8 bases to trimming and J lost 9 bases; unmatched junction nucleotides: 24. This CDR3 spans 18 amino acids. The germline V gene encodes CDR1 SGHVS and CDR2 FQNEAQ. CDR3 sequence: CASAPHPRPGQEFGEQFF. CDR3 nucleotide sequence: TGTGCCAGCGCCCCTCACCCGCGACCGGGACAGGAGTTCGGTGAGCAGTTCTTC.

CDR3 sequence reads: CASSRPGYEKLFF. The CDR3 DNA reads as TGTGCCAGCAGCCGGCCGGGGTATGAAAAACTGTTTTTT. The rearrangement uses TRBV3-1 and TRBJ1-4, with no clear D. This CDR3 region has 13 residues. The ends were cut back, 4 bases at V and 6 bases at J, with 9 bases in the middle. Germline V gene data show CDR1 as LGHDT and CDR2 as YNNKEL (reference sequence). The variable domain in full, completed from reference TRBV3-1 and TRBJ1-4, reads DTAVSQTPKYLVTQMGNDKSIKCEQNLGHDTMYWYKQDSKKFLKIMFSYNNKELIINETVPNRFSPKSPDKAHLNLHINSLELGDSAVYFCASSRPGYEKLFFGSGTQLSVL.

This clonotype showed up just a few times. The rearrangement uses TRBV29-1 and TRBJ2-2; 8 bases are a match to TRBD1. The trim removed 4 bases at V and 5 bases at J, leaving 9 bases unmatched. This CDR3 contains 15 residues. Per the germline V gene, CDR1 is SQVTM and CDR2 is ANQGSEA. The CDR3 spells CSVVALQGGTGELFF. Written as DNA, the CDR3 is TGCAGCGTTGTGGCCTTACAGGGGGGAACCGGGGAGCTGTTTTTT.

This clonotype appeared a few times. This sequence joins TRBV10-1 and TRBJ1-1; 8 bases are shared with TRBD1. V was pared by 5 bases and J by 4 bases, with 6 bases of the junction left unmatched. CDR3 length equals 14 residues. Germline V CDR1 and CDR2: WNHNN, SYGVQD (reference sequence). This chain's CDR3 is CASSPFGQGTEAFF. CDR3 bases: TGCGCCAGCAGTCCCTTCGGACAGGGCACTGAAGCTTTCTTT.

This chain uses TRBV7-9 with TRBJ2-1; D is unresolved. Germline CDR1 and CDR2: SEHNR and FQNEAQ (reference sequence). The length of the CDR3 is 14 residues. Trimming removed 1 base from V and 5 bases from J, with 9 bases in between. CDR3 bases: TGTGCCAGCAGCTTAGAAGCCTATCACAATGAGCAGTTCTTC. It yields the protein CASSLEAYHNEQFF.

This clonotype has a handful of counts. The chain combines TRBV4-1 with TRBJ2-5; 12 bases line up with TRBD1. The trim removed 4 bases at V and 5 bases at J, leaving 8 bases unmatched. This CDR3 is built from 16 residues. Germline values: CDR1 MGHRA, CDR2 YSYEKL. The CDR3 here is CASSLTGTGGWETQYF. The CDR3 region has the DNA TGCGCCAGCAGCCTAACCGGGACAGGGGGCTGGGAGACCCAGTACTTC.

The rearrangement joins TRBV29-1 to TRBJ2-4; TRBD2 aligns across 8 bases. Germline CDR1 reads SQVTM; CDR2 reads ANQGSEA. V lost 0 bases to trimming and J lost 0 bases; unmatched junction nucleotides: 10. The CDR3 sequence is 18 residues long. The CDR3 sequence is CSVEDSGGRALAKNIQYF. Written as DNA, the CDR3 is TGCAGCGTTGAAGACAGCGGGGGTCGCGCACTAGCCAAAAACATTCAGTACTTC.

There are many counts of this clonotype. This chain links TRBV14 with TRBJ1-2; D unresolved. V was clipped by 1 base and J by 4 bases, with 16 bases between them. Germline CDR1 and CDR2: SGHDN and FVKESK. The length of the CDR3 is 16 residues. In DNA form, the CDR3 reads TGTGCCAGCAGCCAAGCACCCTCGACGGCTCCCTATGGCTACACCTTC. Encoded protein: CASSQAPSTAPYGYTF.

The V and J genes are TRBV6-2 or TRBV6-3 and TRBJ2-5; D possibly corresponds to TRBD2 (5 bases). This CDR3 contains 11 residues. Trimming shortened V by 5 bases and J by 10 bases, and 11 bases separated the two germline ends. Germline CDR1 and CDR2: MNHEY and SVGEGT. CDR3 sequence: CASSPPGNQYF. CDR3 bases: TGTGCCAGCAGTCCCCCGGGAAACCAGTACTTC.

This chain joins TRBV19 and TRBJ2-5, with TRBD1 matching over 7 bases. V shed 6 bases and J 2 bases; nucleotides not matched to a gene: 6. The V gene's germline CDR1 is LNHDA and CDR2 SQIVND (reference sequence). This CDR3 comprises 14 residues. The CDR3 sequence is CASRGDRAQETQYF. The CDR3 DNA reads TGTGCCAGTAGGGGAGACAGGGCGCAAGAGACCCAGTACTTC.

This clonotype has only a few counts. V and J are TRBV7-9 and TRBJ1-4; no reliable D call. Germline CDR1 SEHNR, CDR2 FQNEAQ (reference sequence). The CDR3 extends over 14 amino acids. Trimming removed 0 bases at V and 5 bases at J, with 7 bases between. The DNA of the CDR3 is TGTGCCAGCAGCTTAGCAGGTCGAAATGAAAAACTGTTTTTT. Encoded protein: CASSLAGRNEKLFF.

This chain connects TRBV27 to TRBJ1-1; no firm D call. The CDR3 runs to 15 residues. Germline V gene sequence: CDR1 MNHEY, CDR2 SMNVEV (reference sequence). The germline V and J ends were trimmed by 4 bases and 5 bases, with 17 bases remaining between them. DNA for the CDR3: TGTGCCAGCAGTTCACGAGCCAGGATGGGGACTGAAGCTTTCTTT. Translation: CASSSRARMGTEAFF.

This clonotype was seen a handful of times. J is TRBJ1-2 and V is TRBV5-1; the D gene is possibly TRBD1 (6 bases). V was clipped by 4 bases and J by 3 bases, with 10 bases between them. Germline V gene lookup returns CDR1 SGHRS and CDR2 YFSETQ. This CDR3 is built from 13 residues. The CDR3 protein is CASSAGTHYGYTF. The CDR3 DNA reads TGCGCCAGCAGCGCGGGGACACACTATGGCTACACCTTC.

This clonotype was observed at least ten times. V and J are TRBV5-8 and TRBJ2-7, with D possibly being TRBD2 (6 bases). The V gene's germline CDR1 is SGHTS and CDR2 YDEGEE. Trimming left V 3 bases short and J 2 bases short, with 27 bases between. The CDR3 has 19 amino acids. CDR3 in amino acids: CASSSLGRGTPEPPYEQYF. In DNA, the CDR3 is TGTGCCAGCAGCTCCTTGGGGCGCGGGACGCCAGAACCCCCCTACGAGCAGTACTTC.